The source of this TCR beta chain is a study of blood T cell repertoires in COVID-19 (dated by TCRdb to the early 2020s). Regarding the research as a whole: Samples from collaborators originated in the United States, Italy and Spain and spanned both the acute and convalescent phases of COVID-19. The prospective study material was composed of cDNA or gDNA derived from T cells, B-cell-depleted T cells, or PBMCs. The dataset comprised deeply sampled blood TCRbeta repertoires from subjects exposed to, actively infected with, or recovered from COVID-19. The repertoires were made available in a free public database intended to serve as a resource for research on the immune response to SARS-CoV-2. Samples came from the ongoing ImmuneRACE study (first 160 participants) plus 1,254 subjects from 6 global collaborators. Sample metadata almost always included a de-identified subject ID, COVID-19 status, age in years and sex. Where available, HLA class I and class II types were obtained from metadata supplied by the sample provider rather than from assay-based typing. Overall study outcomes, separate from this receptor: Clinical and demographic metadata were provided uncurated, with the amount varying by source and participant.

Whole blood was collected in K2EDTA tubes by collaborating institutions according to the institutions' own protocols. For TCRbeta analysis, collaborators shipped samples in one of three forms: frozen whole blood, isolated PBMCs, or DNA extracted from either of those sample types. The immunoSEQ Assay, a bias-controlled multiplex PCR, was used to amplify TCRbeta CDR3 regions from genomic DNA. Under the source paper's analysis protocol: The number of nucleated cells in each sample was estimated from the amplification of reference gene primers within the assay. To quantify the absolute abundance of each unique TCRbeta CDR3 rearrangement, sequence reads were collapsed and filtered. Productive Simpson clonality was computed per sample as the square root of Simpson's diversity index over productive rearrangements. TCRdb obtained this table from immuneACCESS and retained in-frame rearrangements with V and J assigned. These tables miss some clones; where compared with another copy, unresolved V genes account for less than half of the shortfall, and the remainder is unexplained. The D gene and trimming were derived from the DNA, and the V and J assignments and clone size from that table. The sample includes 140,000 or so clones, with 75% to 85% observed a single time. 4% of the sample is taken by the ten largest.

Concerning this clone: No cognate antigen has been identified for it. The input lacks base qualities; no much larger clone sits a single base away.

The CDR3 starts with the cysteine, ends with the phenylalanine, and has 14 residues. Only CDR3 DNA remains: 42 bases, in frame from the first base. V lost 0 bases and J lost 5 bases; the stretch between them is 11 bases long. Taken from the germline V gene, the CDR1 and CDR2 loops are SGHRS and YFSETQ. Rearrangement joined TRBV5-1 to TRBJ1-2; the D gene is perhaps TRBD1, on 5 matching bases. Sequenced material: peripheral blood. The TCR comes from a woman at least 80 years old with acute or convalescent COVID-19. CDR3 region: CASSLAVGAYGYTF. The nucleotides read TGCGCCAGCAGCTTGGCCGTAGGGGCATATGGCTACACCTTC.